The present TCR beta chain was sequenced within a study of CD8 T cells in Susac syndrome. RNA in amounts of about 0.5 to 1 ug was reverse transcribed with random hexamers. TCRdb reprocessed the immunoSEQ multiplex PCR reads via MiXCR and lists one record per CDR3 protein. The table records around 160,000 distinct CDR3 sequences, about 94% of them present only once. Germline trimming cut 7 bases from V and 2 bases from J; bases unmatched to any gene: 5. Per germline, CDR1 SQVTM and CDR2 ANQGSEA. This CDR3 is 13 amino acids long. This clonotype was observed once. The V and J genes are TRBV29-1 and TRBJ1-1; 9 bases align to TRBD1. The receptor's source is a human donor in good health. Sequencing used CD4+ T cells from PBMCs. CDR3 protein: CSAPGQGNTEAFF. The CDR3 DNA sequence: TGCAGCGCTCCGGGACAGGGAAACACTGAAGCTTTCTTT.